This T cell receptor (beta chain) was observed in a study of OX40 agonist ivuxolimab in advanced cancers. The CDR3 loop spans 14 amino acids. CDR1 MNHEY and CDR2 SMNVEV come from the germline V gene (reference sequence). The J segment lost 1 base and the V segment lost 7 bases, leaving 6 bases of the junction unmatched. The count of this clone is one. The data were produced by immunoSEQ multiplex PCR, yet TCRdb's version contains in-frame clones alone and is incomplete. The sample carries 100,000 to 150,000 clones, roughly 92% recorded once. The V gene is TRBV27, the J gene TRBJ1-1, with 7 bases aligning to TRBD1. Sequenced material: CD4+ or CD8+ T cells sorted from blood, taken in a trial of the OX40 agonist ivuxolimab. The sequence derives from an adult with an advanced solid tumor such as melanoma, head and neck, liver or kidney cancer. The CDR3 DNA reads as TGTGCCAGCACCACGGGACAGAAGAACACTGAAGCTTTCTTT. Its protein is CASTTGQKNTEAFF.